This note documents a single TCR beta chain sequence. Its antigen remains unidentified. The CDR3 runs 14 residues. Trimming left V 2 bases short and J 0 bases short, with 8 bases between. Germline V gene lookup returns CDR1 SGDLS and CDR2 YYNGEE. The data were taken from a study of radiotherapy plus CTLA-4 blockade in lung cancer. Points from the study as a whole: Once radiotherapy plus ipilimumab had been given, TCR clones derived from tumor expanded in blood. Best predicting response, reportedly, were early blood T cell clone dynamics, with interferon-beta.

Sequencing used immunoSEQ multiplex PCR; TCRdb keeps in-frame clones, though not all of them. The table lists more than 90,000 clones, around 88% of them singletons. Specimen: peripheral blood, collected from a patient treated with radiotherapy plus ipilimumab. This sequence was found in a human donor with non-small cell lung cancer that progressed on radiotherapy plus ipilimumab. The chain links TRBV9 to TRBJ1-1; D is possibly TRBD1 (5 bases). CDR3 DNA sequence: TGTGCCAGCAGCGTGATGACAGTGAACACTGAAGCTTTCTTT. It yields the protein CASSVMTVNTEAFF.